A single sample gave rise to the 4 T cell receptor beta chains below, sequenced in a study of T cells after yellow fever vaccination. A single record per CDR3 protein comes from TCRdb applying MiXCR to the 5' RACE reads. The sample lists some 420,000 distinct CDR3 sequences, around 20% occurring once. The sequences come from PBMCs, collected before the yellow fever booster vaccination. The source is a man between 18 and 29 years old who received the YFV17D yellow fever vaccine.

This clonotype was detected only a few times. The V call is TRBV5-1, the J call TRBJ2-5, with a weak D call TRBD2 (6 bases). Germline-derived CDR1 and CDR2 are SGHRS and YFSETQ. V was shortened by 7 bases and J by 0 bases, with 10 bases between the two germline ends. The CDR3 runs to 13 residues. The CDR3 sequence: CASGRENQETQYF. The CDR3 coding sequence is TGCGCCAGCGGCCGGGAGAACCAAGAGACCCAGTACTTC.

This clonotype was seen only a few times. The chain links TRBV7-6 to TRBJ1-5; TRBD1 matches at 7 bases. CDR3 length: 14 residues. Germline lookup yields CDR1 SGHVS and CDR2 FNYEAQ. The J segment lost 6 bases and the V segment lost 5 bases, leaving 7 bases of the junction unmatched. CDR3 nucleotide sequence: TGTGCCAGCAGCCGCTACAGGGGCGCTCAGCCCCAGCATTTT. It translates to CASSRYRGAQPQHF.

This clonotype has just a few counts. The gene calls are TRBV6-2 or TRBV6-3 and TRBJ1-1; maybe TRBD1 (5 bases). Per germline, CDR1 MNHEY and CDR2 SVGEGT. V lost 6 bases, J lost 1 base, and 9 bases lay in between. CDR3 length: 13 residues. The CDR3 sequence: CASRDGANTEAFF. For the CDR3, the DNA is TGTGCCAGCAGGGACGGGGCGAACACTGAAGCTTTCTTT.

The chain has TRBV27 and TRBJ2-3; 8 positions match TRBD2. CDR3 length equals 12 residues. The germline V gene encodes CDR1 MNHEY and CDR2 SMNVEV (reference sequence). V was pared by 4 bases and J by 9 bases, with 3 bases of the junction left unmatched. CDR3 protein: CASSSGGGTQYF. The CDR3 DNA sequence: TGTGCCAGCAGTTCTGGCGGGGGGACGCAGTATTTT.